The present T cell receptor (beta chain) was sequenced within a study of T cell changes during pregnancy in multiple sclerosis. TCRdb's table, derived via immunoSEQ multiplex PCR, lists solely in-frame clones and lacks some. The top ten clones hold 0.65% to 0.75% of a sample with about 79,000 clones, 93% of them seen once. The CDR3 totals 13 residues. Germline V gene sequence: CDR1 SNHLY, CDR2 FYNNEI. After removal of 7 bases from V and 12 bases from J, the junction contained 12 bases not matched to a gene. The sample was peripheral blood, taken in the second trimester of pregnancy. The chain couples TRBV2 to TRBJ2-1, with 7 bases aligning to TRBD1. The clonotype originates from a female donor in good health, enrolled as a control in a pregnancy study. CDR3 in DNA: TGTGCCAGCACCGTGCAGGGGGTCTATGGGCAGTTCTTC. Encoded protein: CASTVQGVYGQFF.